This TCR beta chain derives from a study of cytomegalovirus exposure and HLA in healthy donors. The CDR3 runs to 17 residues. Assay used: immunoSEQ multiplex PCR; TCRdb lists only in-frame clones, some missing. The profile shows more than 95,000 clones, about 91% of them singletons. To note about this clone: What it recognizes is unknown.

General observations from the study: Specificity of a few CMV-associated chains for CMV antigens was verified in vitro. The authors enumerated over 150 TCR beta chains as linked to cytomegalovirus.

The receptor's source is a man aged 18 to 29 in good health and CMV-seronegative. The material sequenced was PBMCs. The chain has TRBV21-1 and TRBJ1-2; no check of the table's D call, TRBD1, against the DNA was made. TRBV21-1 is annotated as a pseudogene. CDR3 loop: CASSWYRRLIRFSGYTF. Here the CDR3 DNA reads TGTGCCAGCAGCTGGTACAGGCGGTTGATTCGTTTCTCGGGCTACACCTTC.